Shown below are 28 T cell receptor beta chains from a single sample sequenced in a study of T cell responses to AZD1222 COVID-19 vaccine. The assay was immunoSEQ multiplex PCR, and TCRdb's table has in-frame clones only and misses some. The table records over 95,000 clones, roughly 90% of them present only once. This material consisted of peripheral blood, taken on day 0 of AZD1222 vaccination. These receptors all come from an adult in good health.

This sequence joins TRBV2 and TRBJ2-1; TRBD1 agrees at 8 bases. CDR3 size: 16 residues. With V trimmed by 3 bases and J by 0 bases, 4 bases remained unmatched. CDR1 and CDR2 from the germline V gene are SNHLY and FYNNEI. CDR3 sequence reads: CASSDSRGHSYNEQFF. The CDR3 DNA reads TGTGCCAGCAGTGATAGCAGGGGGCACTCCTACAATGAGCAGTTCTTC. Drawing the rest from reference TRBV2 and TRBJ2-1, the complete variable domain is EPEVTQTPSHQVTQMGQEVILRCVPISNHLYFYWYRQILGQKVEFLVSFYNNEISEKSEIFDDQFSVERPDGSNFTLKIRSTKLEDSAMYFCASSDSRGHSYNEQFFGPGTRLTVL.

The chain has TRBV10-3 and TRBJ2-3; no clear D gene. V dropped 8 bases and J dropped 0 bases, with 15 bases sitting between them. Germline V lookup: CDR1 ENHRY, CDR2 SYGVKD. CDR3 length: 15 amino acids. This CDR3 reads CAICDLRTSTDTQYF. The CDR3 DNA sequence: TGTGCCATCTGCGATCTCCGAACTAGCACAGATACGCAGTATTTT.

The rearrangement joins TRBV27 to TRBJ2-2; D is perhaps TRBD1 (6 bases). The V end lost 8 bases, the J end lost 2 bases, and 21 bases lay between the germline ends. This CDR3 is 17 amino acids long. Germline-derived CDR1 and CDR2 are MNHEY and SMNVEV (reference sequence). CDR3 in amino acids: CASGRDLGQRNTGELFF. CDR3 bases: TGTGCCAGCGGAAGAGACTTAGGACAGAGAAACACCGGGGAGCTGTTTTTT.

The rearrangement links TRBV7-2 to TRBJ2-7; D remains ambiguous. Germline V lookup: CDR1 SGHTA, CDR2 FQGNSA. V lost 1 base and J lost 3, with 1 base in between. This CDR3 has 11 amino acids. The CDR3: CASSLVYEQYF. CDR3 sequence (DNA): TGTGCCAGCAGCTTAGTCTACGAGCAGTACTTC. Full variable domain (rest looked up from reference TRBV7-2 and TRBJ2-7): GAGVSQSPSNKVTEKGKDVELRCDPISGHTALYWYRQSLGQGLEFLIYFQGNSAPDKSGLPSDRFSAERTGGSVSTLTIQRTQQEDSAVYLCASSLVYEQYFGPGTRLTVT.

The V gene is TRBV7-2, the J gene TRBJ1-1; D is possibly TRBD1 (6 bases). Germline V gene data show CDR1 as SGHTA and CDR2 as FQGNSA. The ends were cut back, 4 bases at V and 5 bases at J, with 14 bases in the middle. The CDR3 is 14 residues long. Here the CDR3 reads CASSSPGGRTEAFF. The CDR3 nucleotides are TGTGCCAGCAGCTCCCCCGGGGGGCGAACTGAAGCTTTCTTT.

Here the CDR3 DNA reads TGTGCCAGCAGCTTTGCGCCCCTAACTGAAGCTTTCTTT. Amino acids: CASSFAPLTEAFF. V gene TRBV11-3 combines with J gene TRBJ1-1; D uncertain. V was clipped by 3 bases and J by 5 bases, with 10 bases between them. This CDR3 is built from 13 residues. Germline CDR1 and CDR2: SGHNT and YENEEA.

This clone was seen only once. The gene calls are TRBV4-2 and TRBJ2-1, with D unresolved. Deletions cut 1 base from V and 8 bases from J, with 15 bases between. CDR1 LGHNA and CDR2 YNFKEQ come from the germline V gene. The CDR3 has 15 residues. CDR3 sequence: CASSQVIRSSDEQFF. Here the CDR3 DNA reads TGTGCCAGCAGCCAAGTTATCCGAAGCTCCGATGAGCAGTTCTTC.

This chain joins TRBV24-1 and TRBJ2-1; TRBD2 agrees at 12 bases. There are 15 residues in the CDR3. Germline CDR1 KGHDR, CDR2 SFDVKD. The V and J ends lost 10 bases and 4 bases, in that order; junction bases with no gene match: 7. The CDR3 reads CATRSGTSGYNEQFF. The CDR3 DNA reads as TGTGCCACTAGAAGCGGGACTAGCGGGTACAATGAGCAGTTCTTC.

The V gene is TRBV29-1, the J gene TRBJ2-7; 8 nucleotides align to TRBD1. The trim removed 7 bases at V and 2 bases at J, leaving 13 bases unmatched. Germline lookup yields CDR1 SQVTM and CDR2 ANQGSEA. The CDR3 covers 15 residues. The chain's CDR3 is CSGRATGGGTYEQYF. DNA for the CDR3: TGCAGCGGTAGAGCTACAGGGGGTGGGACCTACGAGCAGTACTTC.

The chain recombines TRBV27 with TRBJ1-1; the match to TRBD1 covers 7 bases. Germline assignment: CDR1 MNHEY and CDR2 SMNVEV (reference sequence). This CDR3 is 13 amino acids long. After removal of 6 bases from V and 5 bases from J, the junction contained 6 bases not matched to a gene. CDR3 DNA: TGTGCCAGCAGAGACAGGGTGAGAACTGAAGCTTTCTTT. This gives the protein CASRDRVRTEAFF.

The CDR3 nucleotides are TGTGCCAGCAGCTTTCAAAAGGGGAGCACTGAAGCTTTCTTT. Its protein product is CASSFQKGSTEAFF. The rearrangement links TRBV7-3 to TRBJ1-1; D is possibly TRBD1 (5 bases). CDR1 and CDR2 (germline): SGHTA, FQGTGA. Trimming took off 3 bases at V and 4 bases at J, with 12 bases between the two ends. CDR3 size: 14 residues.

The chain is built from TRBV28 and TRBJ1-1; D not resolved. The CDR3 spans 14 residues. Germline CDR1 MDHEN, CDR2 SYDVKM. Deletions cut 2 bases from V and 1 base from J, with 8 bases between. The CDR3 sequence is CASSLINKNTEAFF. In nucleotides, the CDR3 is TGTGCCAGCAGTTTAATAAATAAGAACACTGAAGCTTTCTTT.

The chain is built from TRBV28 and TRBJ2-1; a possible D gene is TRBD2 (6 bases). V lost 3 bases and J lost 5, with 20 bases in between. Germline values: CDR1 MDHEN, CDR2 SYDVKM. The CDR3 has 17 amino acids. CDR3 sequence: CASSFRRGVGHHNEQFF. In nucleotides, the CDR3 is TGTGCCAGCAGTTTTCGTCGCGGGGTTGGACACCACAATGAGCAGTTCTTC.

The chain recombines TRBV5-4 with TRBJ2-7; 7 positions agree with TRBD1. V lost 1 base to trimming and J lost 0 bases; unmatched junction nucleotides: 4. Germline CDR1 SGHNT, CDR2 YYREEE (reference sequence). The CDR3 extends over 15 amino acids. Here the CDR3 DNA reads TGTGCCAGCAGCTTGCTTGGACAGGCCTCCTACGAGCAGTACTTC. Encoded protein: CASSLLGQASYEQYF.

The rearrangement links TRBV6-6 to TRBJ1-3; no reliable D call. V dropped 2 bases and J dropped 1 base, with 6 bases sitting between them. Germline V gives CDR1 MNHNY, CDR2 SVGAGI (reference sequence). This CDR3 has 14 residues. CDR3 residues: CASSYSQSGNTIYF. Written as DNA, the CDR3 is TGTGCCAGCAGTTACAGTCAGTCTGGAAACACCATATATTTT.

This rearrangement joins TRBV20-1 to TRBJ2-1; D uncertain. The germline V gene has CDR1 DFQATT and CDR2 SNEGSKA (reference sequence). The V gene lost 2 bases and the J gene lost 3 bases, with 2 bases spanning the gap. The CDR3 covers 11 residues. Here the CDR3 reads CSARNYNEQFF. The CDR3 DNA sequence: TGCAGTGCTAGAAACTACAATGAGCAGTTCTTC.

The chain links TRBV2 to TRBJ2-1; 11 nucleotides match TRBD2. The junction had 10 bases not matched to a gene; V was cut back by 4 bases and J by 5 bases. CDR3 length: 17 amino acids. Germline CDR1 is SNHLY and CDR2 is FYNNEI. As DNA, the CDR3 is TGTGCCAGCAGTGGCCCCGGTCCTAGCGGGAGGAACAATGAGCAGTTCTTC. Protein sequence: CASSGPGPSGRNNEQFF.

The chain carries TRBV6-6 and TRBJ2-3, with TRBD2 identical over 7 bases. This CDR3 comprises 14 residues. V shed 5 bases, J shed 5 bases, and the junction held 7 bases outside the gene matches. The V gene's germline CDR1 is MNHNY and CDR2 SVGAGI (reference sequence). CDR3 bases: TGTGCCAGCAGTCCCAGGGAGGGTCAAGATACGCAGTATTTT. The encoded protein is CASSPREGQDTQYF.

Of note for this clone: Other DNA sequences in the sample encode the same CDR3. The V and J genes are TRBV19 and TRBJ2-3, with D hard to call. Trimming stripped 4 bases from V and 5 bases from J, with 4 bases between. CDR1 LNHDA and CDR2 SQIVND come from the germline V gene (reference sequence). This CDR3 is built from 11 residues. CDR3 DNA: TGTGCCAGTAGTAGGGGAGATACGCAGTATTTT. Protein sequence: CASSRGDTQYF.

V usage is TRBV6-1 and J usage is TRBJ1-3, with 9 bases matching TRBD1. Germline V CDR1 and CDR2: MNHNS, SASEGT. V shed 2 bases, J shed 7 bases, and the junction held 9 bases outside the gene matches. This CDR3 has 16 residues. The CDR3 bases are TGTGCCAGCAGTGAATATCCGGACAGGGGTGCGAACACCATATATTTT. This translates into CASSEYPDRGANTIYF.

The chain links TRBV6-4 to TRBJ2-3; TRBD2 agrees at 11 bases. J gave up 0 bases and V 6 bases, and 2 bases lay outside the gene matches. The CDR3 loop spans 15 amino acids. CDR1 is MRHNA and CDR2 is SNTAGT in the germline V gene. The CDR3 reads CASSRTSGSTDTQYF. CDR3 nucleotide sequence: TGTGCCAGCAGCCGGACTAGCGGGAGCACAGATACGCAGTATTTT.

This chain connects TRBV19 to TRBJ2-5; D possibly corresponds to TRBD1 (7 bases). V lost 8 bases, J lost 4 bases, and 17 bases lay in between. This CDR3 is 14 amino acids long. Germline V gene lookup returns CDR1 LNHDA and CDR2 SQIVND (reference sequence). CDR3 DNA: TGTGCCAGTGGGGGGCTAAGGGGGCTAGAGACCCAGTACTTC. The encoded protein is CASGGLRGLETQYF.

The chain is built from TRBV7-2 and TRBJ1-5, with D uncertain. Between the trimmed V and J ends, which lost 3 bases and 3 bases, there was a span of 12 bases. CDR1 and CDR2 (germline): SGHTA, FQGNSA. The CDR3 length is 15 residues. DNA for the CDR3: TGTGCCAGCAGCTTCCTTTGGTCGCCCAATCAGCCCCAGCATTTT. The encoded protein is CASSFLWSPNQPQHF.

The V call is TRBV5-5, the J call TRBJ2-7; maybe TRBD1 (6 bases). The CDR3 spans 17 residues. CDR1 is SGHKS, CDR2 YYEKEE, per germline (reference sequence). V was trimmed by 2 bases and J by 4 bases, leaving 22 bases between them. This CDR3 reads CASSFLPQGISEYEQYF. The CDR3 DNA reads as TGTGCCAGCAGCTTTTTGCCACAGGGAATAAGCGAGTACGAGCAGTACTTC.

The V gene is TRBV12-5, the J gene TRBJ1-2, with D possibly TRBD1 on 5 matching bases. This CDR3 is 11 amino acids long. Trimming took off 5 bases at V and 6 bases at J, with 7 bases between the two ends. Germline V CDR1 and CDR2: LGHNT, FRNRAP. CDR3: CASGQGNGYTF. The CDR3 bases are TGTGCTAGTGGTCAGGGTAATGGCTACACCTTC.

The chain combines TRBV7-9 with TRBJ2-3, with a possible D match to TRBD1 (5 bases). The CDR3 is 15 amino acids. CDR1 and CDR2 (germline): SEHNR, FQNEAQ (reference sequence). V was shortened by 9 bases and J by 6 bases, with 22 bases between the two germline ends. The DNA of the CDR3 is TGTGCCAGTTCAAATCAGGGCAGGAGAGAGGATACGCAGTATTTT. Translated, it gives CASSNQGRREDTQYF.

The rearrangement joins TRBV19 to TRBJ1-3; 8 bases match TRBD1. From germline, CDR1 is LNHDA and CDR2 SQIVND (reference sequence). J was trimmed by 0 bases and V by 5 bases; bases with no gene match: 3. The CDR3 totals 15 residues. The DNA of the CDR3 is TGTGCCAGTAGTCCGCAGGGGGCCTCTGGAAACACCATATATTTT. It is translated as CASSPQGASGNTIYF.

The chain has TRBV10-3 and TRBJ2-5; tentatively, D is TRBD1 (6 bases). This CDR3 is 14 amino acids long. CDR1 and CDR2 from the germline V gene are ENHRY and SYGVKD. Trimming stripped 6 bases from V and 5 bases from J, with 16 bases between. The CDR3 protein is CAIRGQGYRETQYF. In nucleotides, the CDR3 is TGTGCCATCAGGGGACAAGGGTACCGCGAGACCCAGTACTTC.